The 26 T cell receptor beta chains below all came from one sample that was sequenced in a study of memory CD4+ T cells and cytomegalovirus serostatus. Repertoires were generated with immunoSEQ multiplex PCR, while TCRdb's copy carries only in-frame clones and drops some. The table has tens of thousands of clones, around 80% seen once; the top ten hold over 4.5%. The sort gate was single viable CD3+CD4+CD8-CD45RO+ cells for memory CD4+ T cells. The sample consisted of memory CD4+ T cells from blood. These receptors were collected from an adult in good health and CMV-seropositive.

As regards this clone: The same CDR3 arises from other DNA sequences in this sample as well. This sequence joins TRBV7-2 and TRBJ1-2; 8 nucleotides line up with TRBD1. Germline loops: CDR1 SGHTA, CDR2 FQGNSA. This CDR3 comprises 14 residues. V lost 1 base to trimming and J lost 5 bases; unmatched junction nucleotides: 3. The CDR3 DNA follows: TGTGCCAGCAGCTTAGGCCAGGGGGCTTATGGCTACACCTTC. Protein sequence: CASSLGQGAYGYTF.

In regard to this clone: An end of the junction differs from the germline gene, which may be a read error. V usage is TRBV9 and J usage is TRBJ2-4, with 7 positions matching TRBD1. The length of the CDR3 is 14 residues. CDR1 is SGDLS and CDR2 is YYNGEE in the germline V gene. The CDR3 reads CASSVGTGVGLLDF. CDR3 DNA sequence: TGTGCCAGCAGCGTAGGAACAGGGGTCGGTCTTTTGGACTTC.

The chain joins TRBV19 to TRBJ2-7; 9 positions agree with TRBD1. Germline assignment: CDR1 LNHDA and CDR2 SQIVND (reference sequence). V trimming: 6 bases; J trimming: 2 bases; junction bases outside the gene matches: 5. The CDR3 sequence is 14 residues long. The chain's CDR3 is CASRPTGGAYEQYF. Here the CDR3 DNA reads TGTGCCAGTAGACCGACAGGGGGAGCCTACGAGCAGTACTTC.

The rearrangement joins TRBV9 to TRBJ2-7; tentatively, D is TRBD1 (6 bases). The CDR3 is 13 amino acids. Per germline, CDR1 SGDLS and CDR2 YYNGEE. Trimming stripped 7 bases from V and 6 bases from J, with 17 bases between. DNA for the CDR3: TGTGCCAGCGGGCCAGGGGTTTATGGCGAGCAGTACTTC. Its translation: CASGPGVYGEQYF. Full variable domain (outside the CDR3, taken from reference TRBV9 and TRBJ2-7): DSGVTQTPKHLITATGQRVTLRCSPRSGDLSVYWYQQSLDQGLQFLIQYYNGEERAKGNILERFSAQQFPDLHSELNLSSLELGDSALYFCASGPGVYGEQYFGPGTRLTVT.

This chain joins TRBV7-7 and TRBJ1-3, with D unresolved. CDR3 length: 13 residues. Trimming took off 4 bases at V and 4 bases at J, with 8 bases between the two ends. The germline CDR1 and CDR2 sequences are SSHAT and FNYEAQ (reference sequence). DNA of the CDR3: TGTGCCAGCAGCTCATCGCCGGGAAACACCATATATTTT. Encoded protein: CASSSSPGNTIYF.

The chain joins TRBV7-2 to TRBJ2-5, with TRBD2 matching over 15 bases. With 4 bases clipped from V and 2 bases from J, the junction kept 8 bases outside the gene matches. The CDR3 has 18 amino acids. Germline CDR1 and CDR2: SGHTA and FQGNSA. DNA for the CDR3: TGTGCCAGCAGCTCCCGCCGGACTAGCGGGGGGGTACAAGAGACCCAGTACTTC. Translation: CASSSRRTSGGVQETQYF. The full variable domain, completed using reference TRBV7-2 and TRBJ2-5, is GAGVSQSPSNKVTEKGKDVELRCDPISGHTALYWYRQSLGQGLEFLIYFQGNSAPDKSGLPSDRFSAERTGGSVSTLTIQRTQQEDSAVYLCASSSRRTSGGVQETQYFGPGTRLLVL.

V and J are TRBV5-5 and TRBJ1-5; no clear D. With 4 bases removed from V and 0 bases from J, the gap between germline ends came to 17 bases. This CDR3 comprises 17 residues. Germline V gives CDR1 SGHKS, CDR2 YYEKEE (reference sequence). The CDR3 DNA sequence: TGTGCCAGCAGCAATTCCCACTTGACGACTAGCAATCAGCCCCAGCATTTT. This translates into CASSNSHLTTSNQPQHF.

V is TRBV7-2 and J is TRBJ2-3; 9 bases agree with TRBD2. V was pared by 2 bases and J by 5 bases, with 5 bases of the junction left unmatched. Germline CDR1 is SGHTA and CDR2 is FQGNSA. The CDR3 is made up of 15 amino acids. CDR3 sequence reads: CASSLRGGAVDTQYF. In DNA form, the CDR3 reads TGTGCCAGCAGCTTACGCGGGGGGGCGGTAGATACGCAGTATTTT.

CDR3 region: CASSLQDRVDTQYF. Here the CDR3 DNA reads TGTGCCAGCAGTCTACAGGACCGGGTAGATACGCAGTATTTT. The chain joins TRBV27 to TRBJ2-3; TRBD1 might be the D (5 bases). V shed 5 bases and J shed 5 bases, with 14 bases lying between them. Germline assignment: CDR1 MNHEY and CDR2 SMNVEV (reference sequence). There are 14 residues in the CDR3.

This sequence joins TRBV4-2 and TRBJ2-1; TRBD2 is a possible D gene (5 bases). Trimming pared 4 bases from V and 5 bases from J, leaving 21 bases between. The CDR3 totals 17 residues. CDR1 is LGHNA, CDR2 YNFKEQ, per germline. CDR3 amino acids: CASSRIPVGEWDNEQFF. The CDR3 DNA is TGTGCCAGCAGCCGCATACCCGTCGGGGAATGGGACAATGAGCAGTTCTTC.

V usage is TRBV7-3 and J usage is TRBJ2-3; D unresolved. This CDR3 has 11 amino acids. With 4 bases removed from V and 7 bases from J, the gap between germline ends came to 6 bases. Per germline, CDR1 SGHTA and CDR2 FQGTGA. CDR3 in amino acids: CASSSTYTQYF. The CDR3 region has the DNA TGTGCCAGCAGCTCGACTTATACGCAGTATTTT.

V is TRBV11-3 and J is TRBJ2-3; D is perhaps TRBD2 (5 bases). The CDR3 runs to 15 residues. V lost 1 base and J 7 bases, leaving 15 bases between the germline ends. Germline V CDR1 and CDR2: SGHNT, YENEEA. As DNA, the CDR3 is TGTGCCAGCAGCTTAGGCGTGGGAGCCGGGAATACGCAGTATTTT. Protein product: CASSLGVGAGNTQYF.

This clone was recorded only once. The chain has TRBV2 and TRBJ2-5; D possibly corresponds to TRBD2 (6 bases). This CDR3 is 13 amino acids long. Germline V lookup: CDR1 SNHLY, CDR2 FYNNEI. The V end lost 6 bases, the J end lost 5 bases, and 13 bases lay between the germline ends. The CDR3 loop reads CASRASVYETQYF. The CDR3 coding sequence is TGTGCCAGCAGGGCTAGCGTATATGAGACCCAGTACTTC. The full variable domain, completed using reference TRBV2 and TRBJ2-5, is EPEVTQTPSHQVTQMGQEVILRCVPISNHLYFYWYRQILGQKVEFLVSFYNNEISEKSEIFDDQFSVERPDGSNFTLKIRSTKLEDSAMYFCASRASVYETQYFGPGTRLLVL.

The genes are TRBV4-2 and TRBJ1-1; TRBD1 might be the D (5 bases). The V and J ends lost 4 bases and 1 base respectively, with 13 bases between them. Germline V CDR1 and CDR2: LGHNA, YNFKEQ. This CDR3 has 15 amino acids. The CDR3 bases are TGTGCCAGCAGCCCGCAGGGATTAGAGAACACTGAAGCTTTCTTT. It encodes CASSPQGLENTEAFF.

The chain uses TRBV9 and TRBJ2-3; 8 bases line up with TRBD2. V gave up 6 bases and J gave up 2 bases; unmatched junction bases: 5. Germline-derived CDR1 and CDR2 are SGDLS and YYNGEE. The CDR3 length is 14 residues. The CDR3 sequence is CASKDGGVTDTQYF. The CDR3 region has the DNA TGTGCCAGCAAGGACGGGGGGGTCACAGATACGCAGTATTTT. The full variable domain, rest sourced from reference TRBV9 and TRBJ2-3, is DSGVTQTPKHLITATGQRVTLRCSPRSGDLSVYWYQQSLDQGLQFLIQYYNGEERAKGNILERFSAQQFPDLHSELNLSSLELGDSALYFCASKDGGVTDTQYFGPGTRLTVL.

This clone appeared once. The genes are TRBV6-5 and TRBJ1-1, with 7 bases lining up with TRBD1. The junction had 8 bases not matched to a gene; V was cut back by 6 bases and J by 1 base. This CDR3 has 15 residues. CDR1 and CDR2 from the germline V gene are MNHEY and SVGAGI. CDR3 residues: CASRILTGPNTEAFF. The CDR3 DNA reads TGTGCCAGCAGGATCTTGACAGGGCCGAACACTGAAGCTTTCTTT.

V gene TRBV11-2 combines with J gene TRBJ2-3; D may be TRBD1 or TRBD2 (5 bases each). V was pared by 4 bases and J by 6 bases, with 11 bases between. Germline V gives CDR1 SGHAT, CDR2 FQNNGV. The CDR3 is made up of 13 amino acids. This chain's CDR3 is CASSSGPKDTQYF. DNA of the CDR3: TGTGCCAGCAGCTCGGGACCGAAGGATACGCAGTATTTT.

This clone was picked up one time. A read error may account for a junction end that differs from germline. The rearrangement joins TRBV5-3 to TRBJ2-2; D gene uncertain. TRBV5-3 is labeled an ORF, and its function is uncertain. CDR3 length equals 14 residues. The CDR3: CASSLAQNTGELFF. CDR3 in DNA: TGTGCCAGCAGCTTGGCGCAGAACACCGGGGAGCTGTTTTTT.

The CDR3 DNA reads as TGTGCCAGCAGTCGCCGGACAGGGGCCCAAAATAGCAATCAGCCCCAGCATTTT. Its translation: CASSRRTGAQNSNQPQHF. The chain carries TRBV28 and TRBJ1-5; 9 bases map to TRBD1. Germline V CDR1 and CDR2: MDHEN, SYDVKM. CDR3 length equals 18 residues. Unmatched junction bases numbered 11, after V lost 5 bases and J lost 0 bases.

This clone was observed a handful of times. The chain has TRBV7-9 and TRBJ1-1; D is unresolved. The length of the CDR3 is 13 residues. Deletions cut 0 bases from V and 5 bases from J, with 7 bases between. Per germline, CDR1 SEHNR and CDR2 FQNEAQ (reference sequence). The CDR3 DNA reads as TGTGCCAGCAGCTTAGCTGCAAGGACTGAAGCTTTCTTT. This codes for CASSLAARTEAFF.

The chain carries TRBV5-1 and TRBJ2-7; 9 bases agree with TRBD2. Germline trimming cut 4 bases from V and 0 bases from J; bases unmatched to any gene: 20. The V gene's germline CDR1 is SGHRS and CDR2 YFSETQ. CDR3 length equals 20 residues. CDR3 amino acids: CASSLRMGPGLAVSSYEQYF. In nucleotides, the CDR3 is TGCGCCAGCAGCCTTAGGATGGGACCGGGACTAGCCGTCAGCTCCTACGAGCAGTACTTC.

V and J are TRBV11-2 and TRBJ2-1, with D unclear. The CDR3 is made up of 13 amino acids. Germline CDR1 reads SGHAT; CDR2 reads FQNNGV. Between the trimmed V and J ends, which lost 5 bases and 9 bases, there was a span of 14 bases. In nucleotides, the CDR3 is TGTGCCAGCAGCATTGAGTCCGGAAGTGAGCAGTTCTTC. Amino acid sequence: CASSIESGSEQFF.

The rearrangement uses TRBV5-6 and TRBJ2-3, with D possibly matching TRBD1 (8 bases). CDR1 SGHDT and CDR2 YYEEEE come from the germline V gene. Trimming removed 7 bases at V and 4 bases at J, with 19 bases between. This CDR3 contains 15 residues. CDR3 DNA sequence: TGTGCCAGCCGAAACAGGGGGAGGGCCCCAGATACGCAGTATTTT. Protein product: CASRNRGRAPDTQYF.

The chain employs TRBV9 and TRBJ2-7; tentatively, D is TRBD1 (6 bases). Germline V CDR1 and CDR2: SGDLS, YYNGEE. Trimming stripped 2 bases from V and 0 bases from J, with 9 bases between. This CDR3 region has 14 residues. For the CDR3, the DNA is TGTGCCAGCAGCGTCACAGGGAGCTCCTACGAGCAGTACTTC. Protein: CASSVTGSSYEQYF. Drawing the rest from reference TRBV9 and TRBJ2-7, the complete variable domain is DSGVTQTPKHLITATGQRVTLRCSPRSGDLSVYWYQQSLDQGLQFLIQYYNGEERAKGNILERFSAQQFPDLHSELNLSSLELGDSALYFCASSVTGSSYEQYFGPGTRLTVT.

This clone was seen only once. The chain combines TRBV5-4 with TRBJ2-5, with D perhaps matching TRBD2 (6 bases). Germline V CDR1 and CDR2: SGHNT, YYREEE (reference sequence). CDR3 size: 14 residues. V was trimmed by 3 bases and J by 5 bases, leaving 14 bases between them. CDR3 bases: TGTGCCAGCAGCTCGCGGGGTTTTACGGAGACCCAGTACTTC. Translating gives CASSSRGFTETQYF.

The chain couples TRBV9 to TRBJ1-1, with no clear D. Germline-derived CDR1 and CDR2 are SGDLS and YYNGEE. The CDR3 loop spans 14 amino acids. V shed 0 bases and J shed 1 base, with 7 bases lying between them. The CDR3 sequence: CASSVGWENTEAFF. The CDR3, as DNA: TGTGCCAGCAGCGTAGGGTGGGAGAACACTGAAGCTTTCTTT.